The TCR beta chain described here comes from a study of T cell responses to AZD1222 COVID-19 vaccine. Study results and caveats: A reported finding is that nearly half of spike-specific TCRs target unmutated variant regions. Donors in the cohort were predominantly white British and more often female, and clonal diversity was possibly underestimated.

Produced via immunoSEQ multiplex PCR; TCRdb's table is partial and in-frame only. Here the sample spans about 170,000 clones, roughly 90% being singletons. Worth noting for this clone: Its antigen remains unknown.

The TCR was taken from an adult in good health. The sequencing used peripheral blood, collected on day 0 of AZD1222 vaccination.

The CDR3 nucleotides read TGTGCCACCAGTGATTTGGAGGGGGTCCTGAACACCGGGGAGCTGTTTTTT. Translated, it gives CATSDLEGVLNTGELFF. This chain uses TRBV24-1 with TRBJ2-2, with a possible D match to TRBD1 (6 bases). Germline V gives CDR1 KGHDR, CDR2 SFDVKD. This CDR3 spans 17 amino acids. The V end was cut by 0 bases, the J end by 1 base, with 11 bases between.